One and the same sample provided the 2 T cell receptor beta chains below, sequenced in a study of blood T cell repertoires in COVID-19. The repertoire was sequenced with immunoSEQ multiplex PCR; TCRdb's copy has only in-frame clones and lacks some. Found here are 75,000 to 80,000 clones, roughly 80% of them singletons; the top ten hold over 15%. Sequencing input: peripheral blood. These receptors were collected from an older woman with acute or convalescent COVID-19.

The chain carries TRBV11-3 and TRBJ2-5; 12 bases align to TRBD2. Germline-derived CDR1 and CDR2 are SGHNT and YENEEA. The CDR3 spans 16 residues. With 1 base clipped from V and 1 base from J, the junction kept 1 base outside the gene matches. The CDR3 nucleotides read TGTGCCAGCAGCTTAGGACTAGCGGGGGCCCAAGAGACCCAGTACTTC. Its protein product is CASSLGLAGAQETQYF.

V usage is TRBV6-2 or TRBV6-3 and J usage is TRBJ1-6, with D hard to call. The germline V gene encodes CDR1 MNHEY and CDR2 SVGEGT. This CDR3 spans 12 amino acids. Trimming removed 5 bases at V and 10 bases at J, with 9 bases between. The CDR3 DNA follows: TGTGCCAGCAGTATAGCTTACTCACCCCTCCACTTT. It is translated as CASSIAYSPLHF.